The next 21 T cell receptor beta chains were all read from a single sample in a study of shared clonotypes between healthy human individuals. CD45RO-negative CD8 cells positively selected for CCR7 made up the naive population, which excluded terminally differentiated effector memory CD45RA+ cells. Method: immunoSEQ multiplex PCR; TCRdb's copy keeps in-frame clones and lacks some. The sample gives about 1,900,000 clones, about 95% of which show up once; 1.2% is in the top ten. The sample taken for sequencing was naive CD8+ T cells sorted from blood. The receptor source for this set is a man aged 18 to 29 in good health.

V gene TRBV9 combines with J gene TRBJ1-4; possibly TRBD1 for D (6 bases). V was trimmed by 4 bases and J by 5 bases, leaving 12 bases between them. Germline V lookup: CDR1 SGDLS, CDR2 YYNGEE. There are 14 residues in the CDR3. The CDR3 nucleotides read TGTGCCAGCAGCCCGGACAGAATAAATGAAAAACTGTTTTTT. This encodes CASSPDRINEKLFF.

Details on this clone: Distinct nucleotide sequences in the sample also encode this CDR3. The genes are TRBV19 and TRBJ2-7, with D possibly being TRBD2 (5 bases). This CDR3 region has 11 residues. V shed 11 bases and J shed 0 bases, with 8 bases lying between them. The germline V gene encodes CDR1 LNHDA and CDR2 SQIVND (reference sequence). The CDR3 protein is CAAGGSYEQYF. The CDR3 DNA reads TGTGCCGCGGGTGGCTCCTACGAGCAGTACTTC.

V usage is TRBV6-6 and J usage is TRBJ2-1; no definite D call. CDR3 size: 16 residues. CDR1 is MNHNY, CDR2 SVGAGI, per germline (reference sequence). Trimming stripped 6 bases from V and 0 bases from J, with 15 bases between. The CDR3 sequence is CASRRDRFSSYNEQFF. The CDR3 nucleotides read TGTGCCAGCAGACGCGACCGCTTCAGCTCCTACAATGAGCAGTTCTTC.

The chain combines TRBV18 with TRBJ1-4; 10 bases match TRBD1. The germline gives CDR1 KGHSH, CDR2 LQKENI. The CDR3 is 16 amino acids. The junction had 10 bases not matched to a gene; V was cut back by 6 bases and J by 6 bases. The CDR3 is CASSPSRGTGDEKLFF. The DNA for the CDR3 is TGTGCCAGCTCCCCCTCGAGGGGGACAGGGGATGAAAAACTGTTTTTT.

This clone appeared a single time. The chain uses TRBV29-1 and TRBJ1-2, with 9 bases identical to TRBD1. From germline, CDR1 is SQVTM and CDR2 ANQGSEA. J was trimmed by 4 bases and V by 4 bases; bases with no gene match: 16. CDR3 length: 17 amino acids. This CDR3 reads CSVVPVPDSGQGYGYTF. For the CDR3, the DNA is TGCAGCGTTGTTCCTGTCCCCGATTCGGGACAGGGCTATGGCTACACCTTC.

The chain employs TRBV6-5 and TRBJ1-1, with a possible D match to TRBD1 (5 bases). V was shortened by 5 bases and J by 1 base, with 14 bases between the two germline ends. Germline loops: CDR1 MNHEY, CDR2 SVGAGI. The CDR3 has 15 amino acids. In DNA, the CDR3 is TGTGCCAGCAGTCCCACGGGGGGTTGGAACACTGAAGCTTTCTTT. It specifies CASSPTGGWNTEAFF.

Comments on this clone: Other DNA sequences in the same sample also yield this CDR3. The V gene is TRBV27, the J gene TRBJ2-2, with D tentatively TRBD1 (6 bases). V gave up 9 bases and J gave up 4 bases, with 9 bases separating them. Germline CDR1 reads MNHEY; CDR2 reads SMNVEV (reference sequence). This CDR3 spans 12 amino acids. CDR3: CASLTGTGELFF. The DNA of the CDR3 is TGTGCCAGTTTGACAGGCACCGGGGAGCTGTTTTTT.

Details on this clone: This specimen includes other DNA sequences encoding the same CDR3. The chain has TRBV9 and TRBJ2-7, with TRBD1 matching over 8 bases. Per the germline V gene, CDR1 is SGDLS and CDR2 is YYNGEE. J lost 3 bases, V lost 2 bases, and 7 bases had no gene match. This CDR3 has 15 amino acids. In DNA form, the CDR3 reads TGTGCCAGCAGCGTGGACTCCGGGACAGGCTACGAGCAGTACTTC. It is translated as CASSVDSGTGYEQYF.

V usage is TRBV6-5 and J usage is TRBJ2-1, with D maybe TRBD1 (6 bases). Germline CDR1 and CDR2: MNHEY and SVGAGI. V was trimmed by 1 base and J by 6 bases, leaving 13 bases between them. This CDR3 is 15 amino acids long. The CDR3 DNA follows: TGTGCCAGCAGTTACTGGGGTGAACAGGGCAATGAGCAGTTCTTC. Amino acid sequence: CASSYWGEQGNEQFF.

CDR3 DNA sequence: TGTGCCAGCAGGAATGGAGGGGAGCTGTTTTTT. Translation gives CASRNGGELFF. This chain links TRBV5-4 with TRBJ2-2; D gene ambiguous. In germline, CDR1 is SGHNT, CDR2 YYREEE (reference sequence). Trimming took off 5 bases at V and 8 bases at J, with 7 bases between the two ends. The CDR3 spans 11 residues.

About this clone itself: A read error is likely here: a far larger clone is one base away. This chain uses TRBV7-9 with TRBJ2-7; the D is unclear. The CDR3 is 13 residues long. Germline lookup yields CDR1 SEHNR and CDR2 FQNEAQ (reference sequence). The V end lost 3 bases, the J end lost 0 bases, and 6 bases lay between the germline ends. The CDR3 region has the DNA TGTGCCAGCAGCTTGCGGTTCTCCTACGAGCAGTACTTC. This translates into CASSLRFSYEQYF.

This chain links TRBV6-1 with TRBJ2-7; D remains ambiguous. Germline values: CDR1 MNHNS, CDR2 SASEGT. CDR3 length: 15 amino acids. V shed 7 bases and J shed 2 bases, with 18 bases lying between them. CDR3 residues: CASTSTDPLPYEQYF. The DNA for the CDR3 is TGTGCCAGCACTTCGACGGACCCTCTACCCTACGAGCAGTACTTC.

This clone has only a few counts. This chain joins TRBV27 and TRBJ1-2, with D maybe TRBD1 (6 bases). V was shortened by 5 bases and J by 9 bases, with 13 bases between the two germline ends. The CDR3 has 12 residues. From germline, CDR1 is MNHEY and CDR2 SMNVEV (reference sequence). As DNA, the CDR3 is TGTGCCAGCAGTCGGGGGGGCTTTAGCTACACCTTC. Encoded protein: CASSRGGFSYTF.

The rearrangement links TRBV2 to TRBJ2-1, with 7 bases fitting TRBD2. Germline V gene lookup returns CDR1 SNHLY and CDR2 FYNNEI. The trim removed 6 bases at V and 9 bases at J, leaving 14 bases unmatched. This CDR3 contains 15 residues. In DNA, the CDR3 is TGTGCCAGCAGCGACCTCTGGGGGGGAAAGGGTGAGCAGTTCTTC. This translates into CASSDLWGGKGEQFF.

V is TRBV28 and J is TRBJ1-5; 8 nucleotides agree with TRBD1. The CDR3 has 15 amino acids. Losses at the gene ends were 6 bases for V and 3 bases for J; bases not matched to a gene: 7. Looked up from germline, CDR1 is MDHEN and CDR2 is SYDVKM. The CDR3 loop is CASSLQGEINQPQHF. Written as DNA, the CDR3 is TGTGCCAGCAGCCTACAGGGGGAAATCAATCAGCCCCAGCATTTT.

J is TRBJ2-7 and V is TRBV5-4; D ambiguous. Between the trimmed V and J ends, which lost 3 bases and 7 bases, there was a span of 8 bases. The CDR3 length is 11 residues. The V gene's germline CDR1 is SGHNT and CDR2 YYREEE (reference sequence). This CDR3 reads CASSSSQEQYF. CDR3 nucleotides: TGTGCCAGCAGCTCCTCACAGGAGCAGTACTTC.

The V and J genes are TRBV28 and TRBJ2-7; a possible D gene is TRBD2 (5 bases). This CDR3 comprises 14 residues. Trimming took 4 bases from V and 2 from J, leaving 12 bases between them. Germline loops: CDR1 MDHEN, CDR2 SYDVKM. The CDR3 DNA reads as TGTGCCAGCAGTTCGGCTGGAGGAACCTACGAGCAGTACTTC. Amino acid sequence: CASSSAGGTYEQYF.

The V gene is TRBV7-9, the J gene TRBJ1-4; tentative D call: TRBD1 (5 bases). The CDR3 has 17 amino acids. With 2 bases removed from V and 14 bases from J, the gap between germline ends came to 27 bases. Germline V gene data show CDR1 as SEHNR and CDR2 as FQNEAQ (reference sequence). This chain's CDR3 is CASSLWGMGTGLDSLFF. Here the CDR3 DNA reads TGTGCCAGCAGCTTATGGGGGATGGGAACAGGCCTCGATTCGCTGTTTTTT.

The chain joins TRBV14 to TRBJ2-3; unclear D gene. Germline V lookup: CDR1 SGHDN, CDR2 FVKESK. V was shortened by 2 bases and J by 6 bases, with 15 bases between the two germline ends. The CDR3 runs 15 residues. The CDR3, as DNA: TGTGCCAGCAGCCAACTGATGACGGTGGGTGATACGCAGTATTTT. Residues: CASSQLMTVGDTQYF.

The sample holds one count of this clone. This chain uses TRBV2 with TRBJ2-5; possibly TRBD1 or TRBD2 for D (7 bases each). Germline V CDR1 and CDR2: SNHLY, FYNNEI. V lost 7 bases, J lost 5 bases, and 11 bases lay in between. The CDR3 contains 12 residues. This CDR3 is CASTGGEETQYF. DNA of the CDR3: TGTGCCAGCACAGGGGGGGAGGAGACCCAGTACTTC. The complete variable domain, with remaining parts taken from reference TRBV2 and TRBJ2-5, reads EPEVTQTPSHQVTQMGQEVILRCVPISNHLYFYWYRQILGQKVEFLVSFYNNEISEKSEIFDDQFSVERPDGSNFTLKIRSTKLEDSAMYFCASTGGEETQYFGPGTRLLVL.

The chain recombines TRBV7-2 with TRBJ1-2; D ambiguous. The V end was cut by 1 base, the J end by 0 bases, with 9 bases between. This CDR3 contains 15 residues. Germline V gives CDR1 SGHTA, CDR2 FQGNSA. Written as DNA, the CDR3 is TGTGCCAGCAGCTTAGAGTATGCCACTAACTATGGCTACACCTTC. The encoded protein is CASSLEYATNYGYTF.